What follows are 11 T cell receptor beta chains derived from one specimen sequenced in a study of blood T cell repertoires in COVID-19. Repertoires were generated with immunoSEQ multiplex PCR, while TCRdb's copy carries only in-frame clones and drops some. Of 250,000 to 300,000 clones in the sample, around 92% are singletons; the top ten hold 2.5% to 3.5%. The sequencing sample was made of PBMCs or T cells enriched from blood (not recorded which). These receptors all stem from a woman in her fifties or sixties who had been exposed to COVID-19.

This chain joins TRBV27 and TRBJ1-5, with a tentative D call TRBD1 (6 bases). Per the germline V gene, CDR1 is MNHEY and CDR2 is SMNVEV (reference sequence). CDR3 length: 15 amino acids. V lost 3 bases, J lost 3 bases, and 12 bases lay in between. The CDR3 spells CASSLVTGFNQPQHF. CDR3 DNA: TGTGCCAGCAGTTTGGTGACAGGCTTCAATCAGCCCCAGCATTTT.

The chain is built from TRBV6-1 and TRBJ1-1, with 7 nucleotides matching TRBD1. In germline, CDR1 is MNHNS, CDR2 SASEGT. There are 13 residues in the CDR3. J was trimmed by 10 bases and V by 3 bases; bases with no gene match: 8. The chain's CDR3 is CASSDRWTGGAFF. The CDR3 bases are TGTGCCAGCAGTGATAGATGGACAGGTGGAGCTTTCTTT.

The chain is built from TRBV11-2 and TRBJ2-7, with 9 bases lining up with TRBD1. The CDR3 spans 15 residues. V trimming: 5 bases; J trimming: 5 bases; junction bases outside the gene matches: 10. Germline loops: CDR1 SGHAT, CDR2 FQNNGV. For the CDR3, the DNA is TGTGCCAGCAGCACGCACAGGGGGCAGGGCAACGAGCAGTACTTC. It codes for CASSTHRGQGNEQYF.

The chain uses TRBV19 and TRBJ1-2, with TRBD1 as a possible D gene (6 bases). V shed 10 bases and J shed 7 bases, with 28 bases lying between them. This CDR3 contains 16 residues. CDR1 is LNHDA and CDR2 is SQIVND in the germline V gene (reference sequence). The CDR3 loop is CATSRSGGKDPFGYTF. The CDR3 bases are TGTGCCACCTCAAGGAGTGGGGGCAAAGATCCCTTTGGCTACACCTTC. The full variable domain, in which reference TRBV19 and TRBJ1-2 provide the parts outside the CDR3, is DGGITQSPKYLFRKEGQNVTLSCEQNLNHDAMYWYRQDPGQGLRLIYYSQIVNDFQKGDIAEGYSVSREKKESFPLTVTSAQKNPTAFYLCATSRSGGKDPFGYTFGSGTRLTVV.

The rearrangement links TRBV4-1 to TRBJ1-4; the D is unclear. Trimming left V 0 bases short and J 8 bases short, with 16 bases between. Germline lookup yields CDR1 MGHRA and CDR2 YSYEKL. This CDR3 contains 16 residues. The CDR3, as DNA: TGCGCCAGCAGCCAAGATCACGGAGGAGACGTCGAAAAACTGTTTTTT. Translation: CASSQDHGGDVEKLFF.

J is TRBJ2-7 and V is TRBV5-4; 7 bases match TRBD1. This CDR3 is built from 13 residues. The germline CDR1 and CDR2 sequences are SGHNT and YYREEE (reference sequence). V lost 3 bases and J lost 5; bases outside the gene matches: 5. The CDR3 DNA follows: TGTGCCAGCAGCTGGGCTGGGACAGACGAGCAGTACTTC. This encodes CASSWAGTDEQYF.

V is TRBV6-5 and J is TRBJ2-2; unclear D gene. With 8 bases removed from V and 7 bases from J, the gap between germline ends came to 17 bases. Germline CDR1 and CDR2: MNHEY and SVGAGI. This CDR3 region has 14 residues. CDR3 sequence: CASGQKKNGGELFF. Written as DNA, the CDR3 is TGTGCCAGCGGGCAGAAGAAGAATGGCGGGGAGCTGTTTTTT.

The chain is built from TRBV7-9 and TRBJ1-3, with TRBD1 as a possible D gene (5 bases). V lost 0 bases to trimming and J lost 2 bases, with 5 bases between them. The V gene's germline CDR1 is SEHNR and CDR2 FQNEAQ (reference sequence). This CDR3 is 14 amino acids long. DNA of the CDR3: TGTGCCAGCAGCTTAGCAGGGGCTGGAAACACCATATATTTT. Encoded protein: CASSLAGAGNTIYF.

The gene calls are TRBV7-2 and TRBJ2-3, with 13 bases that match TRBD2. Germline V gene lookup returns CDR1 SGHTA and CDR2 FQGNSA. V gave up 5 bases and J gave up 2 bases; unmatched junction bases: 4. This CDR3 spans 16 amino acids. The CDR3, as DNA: TGTGCCAGCAGCCAGACTAGCGGGGGGTACACAGATACGCAGTATTTT. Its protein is CASSQTSGGYTDTQYF. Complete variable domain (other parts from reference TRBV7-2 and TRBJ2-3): GAGVSQSPSNKVTEKGKDVELRCDPISGHTALYWYRQSLGQGLEFLIYFQGNSAPDKSGLPSDRFSAERTGGSVSTLTIQRTQQEDSAVYLCASSQTSGGYTDTQYFGPGTRLTVL.

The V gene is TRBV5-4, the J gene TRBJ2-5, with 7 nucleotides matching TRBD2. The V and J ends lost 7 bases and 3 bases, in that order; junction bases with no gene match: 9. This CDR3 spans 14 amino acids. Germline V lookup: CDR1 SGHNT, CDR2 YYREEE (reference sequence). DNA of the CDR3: TGTGCCAGCGGGCCGGGACTATTTAAAGAGACCCAGTACTTC. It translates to CASGPGLFKETQYF.

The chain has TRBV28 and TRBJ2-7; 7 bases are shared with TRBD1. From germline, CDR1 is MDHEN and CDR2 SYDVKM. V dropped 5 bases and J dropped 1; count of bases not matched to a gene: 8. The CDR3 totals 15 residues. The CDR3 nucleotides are TGTGCCAGCAGTCCCGCCGGGACAGAGTCCTACGAGCAGTACTTC. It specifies CASSPAGTESYEQYF.